This is a list of T cell receptor beta chains from one sample in a study of blood T cell repertoires in COVID-19. Measured with immunoSEQ multiplex PCR; TCRdb has only the in-frame clones, and not every one. The top ten hold approximately 9.7% of the sample, which has about 150,000 clones, 80% to 90% seen once. The sequenced sample consisted of peripheral blood. These receptors all come from a woman aged 45-59 years with acute or convalescent COVID-19. Each CDR3 is given with its conserved first and last residue. A D gene is named only where the DNA matches it firmly. Clone size is stated in some rows and not others, as once, few, many or a class when expanded.

d_call,j_call,v_call,clone_size,cdr3_nt,cdr3_aa
TRBD2,TRBJ2-5,TRBV3-1/TRBV3-2,-,TGTGCCAGCAGCCTAGCTAGCGGAGGGAAGGAGACCCAGTACTTC,CASSLASGGKETQYF
TRBD1,TRBJ2-7,TRBV3-1/TRBV3-2,few,TGTGCCAGCAGTTTTACGGGACAGGGTTACGAGCAGTACTTC,CASSFTGQGYEQYF
TRBD1,TRBJ2-5,TRBV27,-,TGTGCCAGCAGGCGGACAGGGGGCCTGGAGACCCAGTACTTC,CASRRTGGLETQYF
-,TRBJ1-1,TRBV5-4,-,TGTGCCAGCAGCTTGGCCCAGGGCCGTAATGAAGCTTTCTTT,CASSLAQGRNEAFF
TRBD1,TRBJ2-1,TRBV5-4,-,TGTGCCAGCAGCTTCGACAGGGGCGCCTACAATGAGCAGTTCTTC,CASSFDRGAYNEQFF
-,TRBJ2-2,TRBV6-1,-,TGTGCCAGCAGTGAAGAATCGCGGGGCTATATCACCGGGGAGCTGTTTTTT,CASSEESRGYITGELFF
-,TRBJ2-4,TRBV2,once,TGTGCCAGCAGTCCAAAAAACATTCAGTACTTC,CASSPKNIQYF
TRBD2,TRBJ2-7,TRBV7-8,-,TGTGCCAGCAGCTTAGATCCTAGCGGGCCGTCCTACGAGCAGTACTTC,CASSLDPSGPSYEQYF
-,TRBJ2-2,TRBV5-1,-,TGCGCCAGCGCCGCGGGGAACACCGGGGAGCTGTTTTTT,CASAAGNTGELFF
TRBD2,TRBJ2-3,TRBV7-2,-,TGTGCCAGCAGCTCACGGACTAGCATCGATACGCAGTATTTT,CASSSRTSIDTQYF
TRBD1,TRBJ1-6,TRBV6-6,-,TGTGCCAGCGAAGGACAGGGGGATTCACCCCTCCACTTT,CASEGQGDSPLHF
-,TRBJ2-3,TRBV7-8,-,TGTGCCAGCAGCGGATGGGGTCGCGGGACCACAGATACGCAGTATTTT,CASSGWGRGTTDTQYF
TRBD2,TRBJ2-3,TRBV6-6,-,TGTGCCAGCAGTCACCGGACTAGCGGGGGATTCTTCTCCTCGGATACGCAGTATTTT,CASSHRTSGGFFSSDTQYF
-,TRBJ2-2,TRBV2,-,TGTGCCAGCAGTGAACAGGGTGGGGACACCGGGGAGCTGTTTTTT,CASSEQGGDTGELFF
TRBD1,TRBJ1-2,TRBV7-8,-,TGTGCCAGCAGCAAGGACAGGGAGAACTATGGCTACACCTTC,CASSKDRENYGYTF
-,TRBJ2-3,TRBV4-1,-,TGCGCCAGCAGCCAAAAAGGGGGGGGCACAGATACGCAGTATTTT,CASSQKGGGTDTQYF
-,TRBJ2-1,TRBV24-1,-,TGTGCCACCAGTGCTCCTCCAGGGGATGAGCAGTTCTTC,CATSAPPGDEQFF
TRBD1,TRBJ1-1,TRBV12-3/TRBV12-4,-,TGTGCCAGCAGGACAATAGGGGGCCTAGCTTTCTTT,CASRTIGGLAFF
-,TRBJ1-3,TRBV12-3/TRBV12-4,-,TGTGCCAGCAGTGGGACAGGAAACACCATATATTTT,CASSGTGNTIYF
-,TRBJ1-3,TRBV19,-,TGTGCCAGTAGTATAAGACAGACAAGCTCGGGAAACACCATATATTTT,CASSIRQTSSGNTIYF
-,TRBJ1-2,TRBV6-5,-,TGTGCCAGCAGCGACCTTGGGGGGAACTATGGCTACACCTTC,CASSDLGGNYGYTF
-,TRBJ1-4,TRBV7-2,-,TGTGCCAGCAGCTCCCGCAGTGCAACTAATGAAAAACTGTTTTTT,CASSSRSATNEKLFF
TRBD1,TRBJ1-1,TRBV11-2,-,TGTGCCAGCAGCCCCCGACAGGGAGGTATCACTTTCTTT,CASSPRQGGITFF
TRBD2,TRBJ2-1,TRBV2,few,TGTGCCAGCAGTGAAGGGACTAGCGGGAGGAGAAATGAGCAGTTCTTC,CASSEGTSGRRNEQFF
TRBD1,TRBJ2-7,TRBV5-4,-,TGTGCCAGCAGCCCCCGACAGGGGACCTACGAGCAGTACTTC,CASSPRQGTYEQYF
-,TRBJ2-5,TRBV11-3,-,TGTGCCAGCAGCTTAGAGGCAGGGCCCCAGTACTTC,CASSLEAGPQYF
TRBD2,TRBJ2-2,TRBV5-1,-,TGCGCCAGCAGCTTGGCCGGGACTAGCGCCGGGGAGCTGTTTTTT,CASSLAGTSAGELFF
-,TRBJ2-7,TRBV5-1,few,TGCGCCAGCAGGATGGAGGGTGGGGCGCAATACTTC,CASRMEGGAQYF
TRBD1,TRBJ1-6,TRBV10-3,once,TGTGCCATCAGTGCATCCGGGACAGGGGGTAATTCACCCCTCCACTTT,CAISASGTGGNSPLHF
TRBD1,TRBJ2-7,TRBV27,-,TGTGCCTTGATAAAAGGGGGACAGTCCTACGAGCAGTACTTC,CALIKGGQSYEQYF
TRBD2,TRBJ2-7,TRBV15,few,TGTGCCACCTCGAGCGGGGGCACTACGTCGCAGTACTTC,CATSSGGTTSQYF
-,TRBJ1-3,TRBV4-3,-,TGCGCCAGCAGCCAAGATTCTCGCGGGGCGGGAACCACCATATATTTT,CASSQDSRGAGTTIYF
-,TRBJ2-3,TRBV29-1,-,TGCAGCGTTGAGTCCGGGGGCACAGATACGCAGTATTTT,CSVESGGTDTQYF
TRBD2,TRBJ2-7,TRBV2,-,TGTGCCAGCTGCGGGGGGCGAAGCTCCTACGAGCAGTACTTC,CASCGGRSSYEQYF
TRBD1,TRBJ1-4,TRBV19,-,TGTGCCTCGACGGGGGGGGACAGTAATGAAAAACTGTTTTTT,CASTGGDSNEKLFF
-,TRBJ2-7,TRBV7-9,-,TGTGCCAGCAGCTTCGGTCCCGAGCAGTACTTC,CASSFGPEQYF
-,TRBJ2-7,TRBV19,once,TGTGCCAGTAGGCGTTGGTCGGAGGGGGGGCCCTACGAGCAGTACTTC,CASRRWSEGGPYEQYF
-,TRBJ2-3,TRBV5-1,-,TGCGCCAGCAGCTTGGTGGCGACAGAGGCAGATACGCAGTATTTT,CASSLVATEADTQYF